A selection of T cell receptor beta chains follows, all from one sample in a study of T cell responses to AZD1222 COVID-19 vaccine. Here immunoSEQ multiplex PCR was the method, and the copy in TCRdb shows in-frame clones only, minus some. There are over 150,000 clones in the sample; about 90% occur only once, and 5.5% lies in the top ten. Sample: peripheral blood, taken on day 0 of MenACWY control vaccination. These receptors were taken from an adult in good health. Each CDR3 is given with its conserved first and last residue. The D gene is left open where the match is weak.

v_gene	d_gene	j_gene	CDR3aa
TRBV19	TRBD2	TRBJ2-7	CASSRGLAGVSYEQYF
TRBV6-5	NA	TRBJ2-5	CASRRRAQETQYF
TRBV5-1	NA	TRBJ2-1	CASSLGGSLPANEQFF
TRBV6-2/TRBV6-3	NA	TRBJ1-6	CASSYSSGAHRPPLHF
TRBV5-1	NA	TRBJ1-4	CASSQRTATNEKLFF
TRBV29-1	NA	TRBJ1-5	CSALWGAGQPQHF
TRBV7-2	NA	TRBJ1-2	CASSLGPGKDGYTF
TRBV2	TRBD1	TRBJ1-2	CASTLTGNGYTF
TRBV5-1	NA	TRBJ2-1	CASSLGQGGHNEQFF
TRBV28	NA	TRBJ1-1	CASDALNTEAFF
TRBV5-4	NA	TRBJ1-3	CASSLEGPGGNTIYF
TRBV9	NA	TRBJ1-4	CASSAVGGGGYEKLFF
TRBV12-3/TRBV12-4	NA	TRBJ1-2	CASSLGGDSYTF
TRBV2	NA	TRBJ1-5	CASSVDRRRNQPQHF
TRBV20-1	NA	TRBJ1-1	CSARGGTEAFF
TRBV27	TRBD2	TRBJ2-1	CASSSTSSGNEQFF
TRBV5-4	TRBD1	TRBJ2-5	CAIGAGGVRYQETQYF
TRBV9	NA	TRBJ1-3	CASSVGGAGNTIYF
TRBV29-1	TRBD2	TRBJ2-1	CSVVQAGDRDEQFF
TRBV5-1	NA	TRBJ2-7	CASSLDKGLYEQYF
TRBV4-2	TRBD2	TRBJ2-1	CASSPGLAGGDISSYNEQFF
TRBV6-1	NA	TRBJ1-1	CASSEVLWRQNTEAFF
TRBV7-6	NA	TRBJ2-1	CASSLKTGSSLYNEQFF
TRBV9	NA	TRBJ1-5	CASSVAGLEYQPQHF
TRBV6-1	TRBD2	TRBJ2-3	CASSVAGGRTDTQYF
TRBV6-2/TRBV6-3	NA	TRBJ2-2	CASSTANTGELFF
TRBV5-4	TRBD1	TRBJ1-1	CASSIGRQGNTEAFF
TRBV5-1	NA	TRBJ1-6	CASSLDQGSNSPLHF
TRBV19	NA	TRBJ2-7	CASSPRGYSIGQYF
TRBV6-5	NA	TRBJ2-1	CASTGGVFYNEQFF
TRBV5-1	NA	TRBJ1-6	CASRGDPGVLDSPLHF
TRBV9	TRBD1	TRBJ2-3	CASSVVGRDSRTDTQYF
TRBV19	TRBD1	TRBJ1-2	CASWGQSGYGYTF
TRBV5-5	TRBD1	TRBJ2-2	CASSLGQGMNTGELFF
TRBV7-2	NA	TRBJ1-2	CASSLGSVRTAIGYTF
TRBV3-1/TRBV3-2	TRBD2	TRBJ2-5	CASSQSGLAGVGETQYF
TRBV5-1	NA	TRBJ1-2	CASSLAGTTNYGYTF
TRBV7-2	NA	TRBJ2-1	CASSPSGSITDYNEQFF
TRBV27	NA	TRBJ2-6	CASSRNSGANVLTF
TRBV5-1	TRBD1	TRBJ1-3	CASSSGQGFSGNTIYF